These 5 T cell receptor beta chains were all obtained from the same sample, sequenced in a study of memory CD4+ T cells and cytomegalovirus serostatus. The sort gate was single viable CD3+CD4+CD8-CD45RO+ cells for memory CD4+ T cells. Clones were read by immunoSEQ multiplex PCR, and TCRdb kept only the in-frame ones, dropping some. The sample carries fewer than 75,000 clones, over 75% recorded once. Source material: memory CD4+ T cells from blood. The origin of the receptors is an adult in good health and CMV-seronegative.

The CDR3 region is CASLPGRHPPEQYF. For the CDR3, the DNA is TGTGCCAGCCTTCCGGGGCGTCACCCCCCCGAGCAGTACTTC. The V and J genes are TRBV2 and TRBJ2-7; D is perhaps TRBD1 or TRBD2 (5 bases each). Trimming took 8 bases from V and 6 from J, leaving 20 bases between them. CDR3 length: 14 residues. Germline-derived CDR1 and CDR2 are SNHLY and FYNNEI.

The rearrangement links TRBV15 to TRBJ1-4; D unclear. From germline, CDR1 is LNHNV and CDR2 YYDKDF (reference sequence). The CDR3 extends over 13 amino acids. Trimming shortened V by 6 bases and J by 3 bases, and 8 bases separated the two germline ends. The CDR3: CATSVTPNEKLFF. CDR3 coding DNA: TGTGCCACCAGTGTAACACCTAATGAAAAACTGTTTTTT.

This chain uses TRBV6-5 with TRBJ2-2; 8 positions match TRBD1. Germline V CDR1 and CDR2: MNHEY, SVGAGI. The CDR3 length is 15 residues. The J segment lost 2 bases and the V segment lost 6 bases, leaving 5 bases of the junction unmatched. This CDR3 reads CASSGGQGNTGELFF. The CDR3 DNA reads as TGTGCCAGCAGCGGTGGACAGGGTAACACCGGGGAGCTGTTTTTT.

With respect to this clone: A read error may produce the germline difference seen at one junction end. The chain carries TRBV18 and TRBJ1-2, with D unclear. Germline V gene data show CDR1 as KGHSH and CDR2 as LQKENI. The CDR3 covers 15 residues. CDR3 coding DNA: TGTGTCAGCTCACCACCGGAAGGCGGAACCTATGGCTACACCTTC. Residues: CVSSPPEGGTYGYTF.

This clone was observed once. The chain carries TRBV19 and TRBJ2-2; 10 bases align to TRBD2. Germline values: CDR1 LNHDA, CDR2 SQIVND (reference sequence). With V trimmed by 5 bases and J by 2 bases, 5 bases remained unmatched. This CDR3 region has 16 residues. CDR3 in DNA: TGTGCCAGTAGTCTATGGACTAGCGGTAACACCGGGGAGCTGTTTTTT. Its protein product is CASSLWTSGNTGELFF.